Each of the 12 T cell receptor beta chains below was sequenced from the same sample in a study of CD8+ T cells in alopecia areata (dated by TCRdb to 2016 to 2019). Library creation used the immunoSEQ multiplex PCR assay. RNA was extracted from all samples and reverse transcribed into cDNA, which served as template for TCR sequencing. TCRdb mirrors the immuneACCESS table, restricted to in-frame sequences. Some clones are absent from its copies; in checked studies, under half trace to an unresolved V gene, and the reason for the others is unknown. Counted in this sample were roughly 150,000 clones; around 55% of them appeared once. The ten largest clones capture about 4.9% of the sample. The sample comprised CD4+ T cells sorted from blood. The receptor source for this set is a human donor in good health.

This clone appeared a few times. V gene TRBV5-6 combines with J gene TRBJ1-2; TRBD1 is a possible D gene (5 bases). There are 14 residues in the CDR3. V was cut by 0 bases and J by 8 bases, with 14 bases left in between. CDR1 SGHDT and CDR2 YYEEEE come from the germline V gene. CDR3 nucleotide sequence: TGTGCCAGCAGCTTGGACGGGGCAGGGCGAGGCTACACCTTC. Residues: CASSLDGAGRGYTF.

CDR3 DNA: TGTGCCAGCAGTCCAGTAGCGGGAGGGCCCAAGGGGAATGAGCAGTTCTTC. Protein sequence: CASSPVAGGPKGNEQFF. The chain carries TRBV5-4 and TRBJ2-1; 11 bases line up with TRBD2. CDR3 length: 17 amino acids. Germline-derived CDR1 and CDR2 are SGHNT and YYREEE (reference sequence). The junction had 14 bases not matched to a gene; V was cut back by 5 bases and J by 7 bases.

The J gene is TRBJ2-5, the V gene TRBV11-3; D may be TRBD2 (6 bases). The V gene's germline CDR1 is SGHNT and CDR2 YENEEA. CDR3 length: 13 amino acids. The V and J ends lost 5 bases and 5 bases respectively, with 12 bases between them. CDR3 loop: CASSRTIRETQYF. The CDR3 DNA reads TGTGCCAGCAGCCGGACTATTAGGGAGACCCAGTACTTC.

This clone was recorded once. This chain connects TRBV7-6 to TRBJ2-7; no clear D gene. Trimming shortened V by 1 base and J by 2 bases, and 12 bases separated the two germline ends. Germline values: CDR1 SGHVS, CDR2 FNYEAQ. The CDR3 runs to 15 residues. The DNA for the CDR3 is TGTGCCAGCAGCTTAGGATATGGGGTGGCCTACGAGCAGTACTTC. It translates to CASSLGYGVAYEQYF.

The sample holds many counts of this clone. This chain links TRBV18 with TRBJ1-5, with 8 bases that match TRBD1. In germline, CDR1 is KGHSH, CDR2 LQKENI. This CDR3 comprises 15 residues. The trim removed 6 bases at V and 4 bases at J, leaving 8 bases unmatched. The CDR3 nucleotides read TGTGCCAGCTCCCCGACAGGGGACCCTAATCAGCCCCAGCATTTT. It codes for CASSPTGDPNQPQHF.

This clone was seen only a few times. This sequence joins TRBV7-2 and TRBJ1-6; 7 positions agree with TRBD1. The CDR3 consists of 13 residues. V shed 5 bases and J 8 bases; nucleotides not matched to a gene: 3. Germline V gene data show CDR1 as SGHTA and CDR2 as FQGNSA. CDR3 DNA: TGTGCCAGCAGCCAGGGGGGTGATTCACCCCTCCACTTT. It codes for CASSQGGDSPLHF.

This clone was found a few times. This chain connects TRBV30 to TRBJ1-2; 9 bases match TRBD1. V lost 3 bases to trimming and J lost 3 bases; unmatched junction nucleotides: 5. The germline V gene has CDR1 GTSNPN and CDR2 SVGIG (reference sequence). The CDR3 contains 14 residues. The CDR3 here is CAWRPRDRDYGYTF. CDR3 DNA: TGTGCCTGGAGACCACGGGACAGGGACTATGGCTACACCTTC.

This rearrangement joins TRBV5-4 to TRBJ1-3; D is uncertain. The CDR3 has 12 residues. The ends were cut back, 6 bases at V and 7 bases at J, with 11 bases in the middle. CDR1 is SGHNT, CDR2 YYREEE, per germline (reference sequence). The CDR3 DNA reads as TGTGCCAGCACTAACCTTGGGAACACCATATATTTT. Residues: CASTNLGNTIYF. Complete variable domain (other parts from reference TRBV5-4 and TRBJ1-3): ETGVTQSPTHLIKTRGQQVTLRCSSQSGHNTVSWYQQALGQGPQFIFQYYREEENGRGNFPPRFSGLQFPNYSSELNVNALELDDSALYLCASTNLGNTIYFGEGSWLTVV.

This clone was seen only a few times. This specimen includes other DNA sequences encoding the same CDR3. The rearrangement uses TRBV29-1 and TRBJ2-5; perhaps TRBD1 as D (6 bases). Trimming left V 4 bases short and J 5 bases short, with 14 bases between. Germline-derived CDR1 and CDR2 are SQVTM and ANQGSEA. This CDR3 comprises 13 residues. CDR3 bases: TGCAGCGTTGGTCTGGGGGCTCGGGAGACCCAGTACTTC. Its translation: CSVGLGARETQYF.

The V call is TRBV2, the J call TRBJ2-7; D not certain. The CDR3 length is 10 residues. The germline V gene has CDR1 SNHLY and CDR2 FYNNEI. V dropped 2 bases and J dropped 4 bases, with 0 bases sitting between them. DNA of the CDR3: TGTGCCAGCAGTGAATACGAGCAGTACTTC. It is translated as CASSEYEQYF.

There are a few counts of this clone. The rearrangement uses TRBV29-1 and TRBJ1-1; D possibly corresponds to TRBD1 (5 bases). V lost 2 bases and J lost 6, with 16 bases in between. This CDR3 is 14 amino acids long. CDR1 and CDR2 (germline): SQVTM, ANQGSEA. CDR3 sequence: CSVEIGGRGPEAFF. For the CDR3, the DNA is TGCAGCGTTGAAATCGGGGGTAGAGGTCCTGAAGCTTTCTTT.

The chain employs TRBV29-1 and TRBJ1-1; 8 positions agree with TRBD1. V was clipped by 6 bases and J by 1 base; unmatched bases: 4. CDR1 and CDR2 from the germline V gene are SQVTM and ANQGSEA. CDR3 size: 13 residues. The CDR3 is CSVAGGANTEAFF. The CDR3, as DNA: TGCAGCGTCGCAGGGGGCGCGAACACTGAAGCTTTCTTT.